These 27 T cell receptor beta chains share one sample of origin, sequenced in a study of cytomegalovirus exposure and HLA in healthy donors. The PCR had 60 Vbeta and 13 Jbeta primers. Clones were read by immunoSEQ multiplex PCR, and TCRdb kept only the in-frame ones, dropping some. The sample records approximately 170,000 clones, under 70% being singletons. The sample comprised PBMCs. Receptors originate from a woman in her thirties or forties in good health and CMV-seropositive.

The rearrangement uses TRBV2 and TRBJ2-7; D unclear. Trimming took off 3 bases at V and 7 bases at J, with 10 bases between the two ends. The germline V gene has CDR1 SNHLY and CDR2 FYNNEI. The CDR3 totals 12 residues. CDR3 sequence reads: CASSEVVVEQYF. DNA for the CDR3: TGTGCCAGCAGTGAGGTAGTGGTGGAGCAGTACTTC.

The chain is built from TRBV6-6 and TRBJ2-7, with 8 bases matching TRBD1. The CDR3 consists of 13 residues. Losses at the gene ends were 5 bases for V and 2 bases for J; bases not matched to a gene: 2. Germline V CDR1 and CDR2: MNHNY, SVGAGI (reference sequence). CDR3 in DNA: TGTGCCAGCAGTCAGGGGGCGGCCTACGAGCAGTACTTC. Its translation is CASSQGAAYEQYF.

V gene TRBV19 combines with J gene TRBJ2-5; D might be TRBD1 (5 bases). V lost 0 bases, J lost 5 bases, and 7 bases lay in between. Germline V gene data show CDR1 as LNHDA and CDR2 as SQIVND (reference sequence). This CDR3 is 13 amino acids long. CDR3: CASSIDSGETQYF. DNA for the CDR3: TGTGCCAGTAGTATAGACTCAGGGGAGACCCAGTACTTC.

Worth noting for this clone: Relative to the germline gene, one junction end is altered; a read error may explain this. The CDR3 sequence is CSSSPGLDEQYF. The CDR3 region has the DNA TGTTCCAGCAGCCCAGGGCTGGACGAGCAGTACTTC. This rearrangement joins TRBV7-9 to TRBJ2-7; D may be TRBD1 (5 bases). The CDR3 has 12 amino acids. CDR1 and CDR2 from the germline V gene are SEHNR and FQNEAQ (reference sequence).

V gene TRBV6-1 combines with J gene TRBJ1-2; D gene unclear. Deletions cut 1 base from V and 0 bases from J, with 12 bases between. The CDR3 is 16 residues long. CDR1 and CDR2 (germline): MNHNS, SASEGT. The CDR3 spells CASSEVGGRANYGYTF. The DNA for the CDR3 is TGTGCCAGCAGTGAAGTTGGAGGGAGAGCTAACTATGGCTACACCTTC.

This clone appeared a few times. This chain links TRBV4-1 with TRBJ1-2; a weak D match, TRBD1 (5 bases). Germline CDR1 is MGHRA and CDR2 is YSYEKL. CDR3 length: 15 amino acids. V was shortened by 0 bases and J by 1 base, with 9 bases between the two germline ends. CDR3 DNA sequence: TGCGCCAGCAGCCAAGAACCCGACAGTAACTATGGCTACACCTTC. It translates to CASSQEPDSNYGYTF.

This chain's CDR3 is CASSPDRGFGEAFF. CDR3 bases: TGTGCCAGCTCACCCGACAGGGGGTTTGGTGAAGCTTTCTTT. The V gene is TRBV18, the J gene TRBJ1-1; TRBD1 matches at 9 bases. Trimming at V came to 3 bases and at J to 7 bases, leaving 6 bases not matched to a gene. This CDR3 is 14 amino acids long. Germline CDR1 reads KGHSH; CDR2 reads LQKENI.

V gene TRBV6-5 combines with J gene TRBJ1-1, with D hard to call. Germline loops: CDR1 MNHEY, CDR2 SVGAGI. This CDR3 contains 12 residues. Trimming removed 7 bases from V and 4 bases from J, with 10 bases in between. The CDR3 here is CASTSDSTEAFF. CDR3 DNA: TGTGCCAGCACCTCAGATTCCACTGAAGCTTTCTTT.

The CDR3 DNA reads TGTGTCGCCCAAGCAGGCCCGGACTATGGCTACACCTTC. The encoded protein is CVAQAGPDYGYTF. The rearrangement links TRBV6-5 to TRBJ1-2, with D uncertain. Germline loops: CDR1 MNHEY, CDR2 SVGAGI. The CDR3 loop spans 13 amino acids.

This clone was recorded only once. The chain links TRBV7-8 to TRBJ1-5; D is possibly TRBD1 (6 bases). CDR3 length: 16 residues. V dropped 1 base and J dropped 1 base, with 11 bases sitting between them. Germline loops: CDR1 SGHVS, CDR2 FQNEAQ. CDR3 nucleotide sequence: TGTGCCAGCAGCTTAGAACAGGGAGGGAGCAATCAGCCCCAGCATTTT. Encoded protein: CASSLEQGGSNQPQHF.

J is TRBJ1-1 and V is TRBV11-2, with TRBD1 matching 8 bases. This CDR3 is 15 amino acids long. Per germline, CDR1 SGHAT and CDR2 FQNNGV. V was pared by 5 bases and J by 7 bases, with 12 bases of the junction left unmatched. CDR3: CASSATGTGVCEAFF. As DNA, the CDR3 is TGTGCCAGCAGCGCTACCGGGACAGGAGTCTGTGAAGCTTTCTTT.

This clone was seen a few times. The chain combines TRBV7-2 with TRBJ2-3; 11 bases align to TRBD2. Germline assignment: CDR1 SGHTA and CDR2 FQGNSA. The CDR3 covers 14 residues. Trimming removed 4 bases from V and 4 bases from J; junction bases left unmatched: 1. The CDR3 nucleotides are TGTGCCAGCAGCTCGGGACTAGCGGCAGATACGCAGTATTTT. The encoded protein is CASSSGLAADTQYF.

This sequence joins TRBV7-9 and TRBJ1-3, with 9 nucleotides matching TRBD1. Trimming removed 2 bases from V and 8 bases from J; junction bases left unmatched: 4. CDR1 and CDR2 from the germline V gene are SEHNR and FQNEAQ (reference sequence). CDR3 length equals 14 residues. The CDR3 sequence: CASSLRQGDDTIYF. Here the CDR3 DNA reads TGTGCCAGCAGCTTACGACAGGGGGATGACACCATATATTTT.

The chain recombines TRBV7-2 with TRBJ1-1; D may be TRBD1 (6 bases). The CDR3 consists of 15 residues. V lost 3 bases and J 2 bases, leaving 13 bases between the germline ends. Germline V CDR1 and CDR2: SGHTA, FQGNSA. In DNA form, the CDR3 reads TGTGCCAGCAGCTTTCAGACAGGAGACAACACTGAAGCTTTCTTT. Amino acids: CASSFQTGDNTEAFF.

CDR3 in amino acids: CASTNAPGETQYF. The DNA for the CDR3 is TGTGCCAGCACCAACGCCCCCGGGGAGACCCAGTACTTC. The J gene is TRBJ2-5, the V gene TRBV5-4, with D unclear. Germline values: CDR1 SGHNT, CDR2 YYREEE (reference sequence). The ends were cut back, 6 bases at V and 5 bases at J, with 14 bases in the middle. The CDR3 covers 13 residues. Variable domain in full (rest from reference TRBV5-4 and TRBJ2-5): ETGVTQSPTHLIKTRGQQVTLRCSSQSGHNTVSWYQQALGQGPQFIFQYYREEENGRGNFPPRFSGLQFPNYSSELNVNALELDDSALYLCASTNAPGETQYFGPGTRLLVL.

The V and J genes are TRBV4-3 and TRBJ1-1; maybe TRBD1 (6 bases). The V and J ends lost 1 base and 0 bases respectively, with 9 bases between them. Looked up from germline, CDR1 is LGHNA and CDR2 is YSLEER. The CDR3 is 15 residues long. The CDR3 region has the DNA TGCGCCAGCAGCCAAGCGACAGGACTGAACACTGAAGCTTTCTTT. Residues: CASSQATGLNTEAFF.

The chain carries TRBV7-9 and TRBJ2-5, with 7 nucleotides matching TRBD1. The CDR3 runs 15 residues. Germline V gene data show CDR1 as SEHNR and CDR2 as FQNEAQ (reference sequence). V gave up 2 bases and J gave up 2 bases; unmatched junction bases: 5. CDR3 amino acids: CASSLLTGSQETQYF. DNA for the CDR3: TGTGCCAGCAGCTTATTGACAGGGTCGCAAGAGACCCAGTACTTC.

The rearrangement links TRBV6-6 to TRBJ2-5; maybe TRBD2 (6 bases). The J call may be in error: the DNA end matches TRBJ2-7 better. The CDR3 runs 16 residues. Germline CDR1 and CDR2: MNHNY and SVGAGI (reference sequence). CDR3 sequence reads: CASSYGRQDLSYEQYF. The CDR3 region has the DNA TGTGCCAGCAGTTATGGGAGGCAGGACCTCTCCTACGAGCAGTACTTC.

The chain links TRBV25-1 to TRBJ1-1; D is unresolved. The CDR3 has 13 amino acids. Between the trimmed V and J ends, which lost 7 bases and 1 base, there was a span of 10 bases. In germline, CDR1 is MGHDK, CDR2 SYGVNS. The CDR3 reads CASTHTTNTEAFF. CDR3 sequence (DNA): TGTGCCAGCACTCACACTACGAACACTGAAGCTTTCTTT.

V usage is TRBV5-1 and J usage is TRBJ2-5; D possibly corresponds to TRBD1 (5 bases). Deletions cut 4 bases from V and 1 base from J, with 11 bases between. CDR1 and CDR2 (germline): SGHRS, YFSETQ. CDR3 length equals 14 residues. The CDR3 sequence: CASSAQGSQETQYF. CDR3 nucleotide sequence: TGCGCCAGCAGCGCGCAGGGAAGCCAAGAGACCCAGTACTTC.

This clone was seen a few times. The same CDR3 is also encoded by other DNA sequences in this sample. The CDR3 protein is CASSQDLQGREQFF. In DNA form, the CDR3 reads TGTGCCAGCAGCCAAGATCTCCAGGGAAGAGAGCAGTTCTTC. V usage is TRBV4-2 and J usage is TRBJ2-1; tentatively, D is TRBD1 (5 bases). The germline V gene has CDR1 LGHNA and CDR2 YNFKEQ. The CDR3 consists of 14 residues. The V end lost 0 bases, the J end lost 10 bases, and 13 bases lay between the germline ends.

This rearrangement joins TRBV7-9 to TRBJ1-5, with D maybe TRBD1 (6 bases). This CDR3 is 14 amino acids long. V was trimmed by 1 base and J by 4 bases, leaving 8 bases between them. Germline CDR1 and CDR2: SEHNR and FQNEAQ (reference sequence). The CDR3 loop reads CASSLDRVNQPQHF. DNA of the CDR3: TGTGCCAGCAGCTTAGACAGGGTTAATCAGCCCCAGCATTTT. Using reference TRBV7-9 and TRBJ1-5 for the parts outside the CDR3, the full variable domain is DTGVSQNPRHKITKRGQNVTFRCDPISEHNRLYWYRQTLGQGPEFLTYFQNEAQLEKSRLLSDRFSAERPKGSFSTLEIQRTEQGDSAMYLCASSLDRVNQPQHFGDGTRLSIL.

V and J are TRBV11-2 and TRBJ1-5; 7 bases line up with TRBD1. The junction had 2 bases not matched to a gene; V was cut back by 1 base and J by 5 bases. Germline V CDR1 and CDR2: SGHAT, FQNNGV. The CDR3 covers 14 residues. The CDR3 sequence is CASSLGQGHQPQHF. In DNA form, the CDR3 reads TGTGCCAGCAGCTTAGGACAGGGACATCAGCCCCAGCATTTT.

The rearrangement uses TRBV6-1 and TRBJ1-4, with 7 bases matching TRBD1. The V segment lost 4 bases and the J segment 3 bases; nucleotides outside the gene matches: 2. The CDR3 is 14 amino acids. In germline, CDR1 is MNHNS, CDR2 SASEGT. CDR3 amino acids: CASSVGTANEKLFF. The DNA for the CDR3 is TGTGCCAGCAGTGTGGGGACAGCTAATGAAAAACTGTTTTTT.

The DNA for the CDR3 is TGTGCCAGCAGATCTAGCGGGCGACGCACAGATACGCAGTATTTT. Its translation is CASRSSGRRTDTQYF. This chain links TRBV6-4 with TRBJ2-3; 8 bases match TRBD2. The CDR3 is 15 residues long. With V trimmed by 6 bases and J by 1 base, 6 bases remained unmatched. The germline V gene encodes CDR1 MRHNA and CDR2 SNTAGT.

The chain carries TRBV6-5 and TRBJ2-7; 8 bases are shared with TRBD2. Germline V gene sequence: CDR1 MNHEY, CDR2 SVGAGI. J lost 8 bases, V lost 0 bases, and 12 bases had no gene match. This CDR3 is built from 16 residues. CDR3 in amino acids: CASSYSPGTRATQQYF. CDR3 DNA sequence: TGTGCCAGCAGTTACTCACCCGGGACTAGAGCTACCCAGCAGTACTTC.

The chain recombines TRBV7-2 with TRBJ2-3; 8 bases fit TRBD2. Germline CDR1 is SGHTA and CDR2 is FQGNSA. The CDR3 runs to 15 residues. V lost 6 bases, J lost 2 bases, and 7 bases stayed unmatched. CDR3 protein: CASRQGGGPTDTQYF. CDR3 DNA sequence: TGTGCCAGCAGGCAAGGCGGGGGGCCCACAGATACGCAGTATTTT.